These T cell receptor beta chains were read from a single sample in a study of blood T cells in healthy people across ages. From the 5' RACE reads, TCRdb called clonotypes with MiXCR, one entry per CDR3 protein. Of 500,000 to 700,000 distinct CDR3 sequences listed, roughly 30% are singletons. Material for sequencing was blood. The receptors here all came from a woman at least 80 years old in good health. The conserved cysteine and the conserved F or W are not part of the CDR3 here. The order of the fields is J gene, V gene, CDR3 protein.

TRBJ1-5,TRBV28,ASSFLSNQPQH
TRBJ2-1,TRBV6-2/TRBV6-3,ASTRGTGSYNEQF
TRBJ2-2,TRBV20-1,SVPLEGSTGELF
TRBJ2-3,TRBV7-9,ASSLAETDTQY
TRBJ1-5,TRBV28,ASRVSVQPQH
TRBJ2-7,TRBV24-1,ATSDDRTGRSYEQY
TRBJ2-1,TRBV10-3,AISVRGYNEQF
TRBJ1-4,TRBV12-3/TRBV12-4,ACSPGDGEEKLF
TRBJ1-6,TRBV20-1,SARPTNNSPLH
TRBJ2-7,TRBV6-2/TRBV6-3,ASSYSFDGSYEQY
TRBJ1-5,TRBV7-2,ASSLLPRTDQPQH
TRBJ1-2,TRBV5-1,ASSLGGMNYGYT
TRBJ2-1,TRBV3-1,ASSHPSLSYNEQF
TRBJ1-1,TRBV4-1,ASSQLGDAEAF
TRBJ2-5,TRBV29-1,STRGGETQY
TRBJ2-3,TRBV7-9,ASSLVGTGLTDTQY
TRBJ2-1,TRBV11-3,ASSPGATSYNEQF
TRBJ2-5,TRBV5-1,ASSLDREGETQY
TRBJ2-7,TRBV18,ASSPQGATYEQY
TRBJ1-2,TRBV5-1,ASRPGPMPNYGYT
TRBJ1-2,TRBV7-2,ASSSVEARYGYT
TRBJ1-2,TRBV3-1,ASSQDLMEGRGYT
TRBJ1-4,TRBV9,ASSVVEGSNEKLF
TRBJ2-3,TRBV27,ASSLPPAGTQY
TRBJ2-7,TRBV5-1,TSSPLGRTTSYEQY
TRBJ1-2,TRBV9,ASSDQGAYGYT
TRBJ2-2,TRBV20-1,SARDGGWAGELF
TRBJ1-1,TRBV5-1,TSSLEGRTEAF
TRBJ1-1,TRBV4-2,ASSQDLRGHAEAF